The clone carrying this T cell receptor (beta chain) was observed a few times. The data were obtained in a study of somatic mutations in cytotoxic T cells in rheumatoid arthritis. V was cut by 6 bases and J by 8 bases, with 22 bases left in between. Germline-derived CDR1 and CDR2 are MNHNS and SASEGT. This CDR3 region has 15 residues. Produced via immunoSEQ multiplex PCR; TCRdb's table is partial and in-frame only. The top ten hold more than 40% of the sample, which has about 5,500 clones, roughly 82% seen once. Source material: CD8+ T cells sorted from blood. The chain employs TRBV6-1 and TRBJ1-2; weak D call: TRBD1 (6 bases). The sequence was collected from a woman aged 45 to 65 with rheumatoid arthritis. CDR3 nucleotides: TGTGCCAGCAGGATAGAGGGGGGGGCTGTTTGGGGCTACACCTTC. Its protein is CASRIEGGAVWGYTF.